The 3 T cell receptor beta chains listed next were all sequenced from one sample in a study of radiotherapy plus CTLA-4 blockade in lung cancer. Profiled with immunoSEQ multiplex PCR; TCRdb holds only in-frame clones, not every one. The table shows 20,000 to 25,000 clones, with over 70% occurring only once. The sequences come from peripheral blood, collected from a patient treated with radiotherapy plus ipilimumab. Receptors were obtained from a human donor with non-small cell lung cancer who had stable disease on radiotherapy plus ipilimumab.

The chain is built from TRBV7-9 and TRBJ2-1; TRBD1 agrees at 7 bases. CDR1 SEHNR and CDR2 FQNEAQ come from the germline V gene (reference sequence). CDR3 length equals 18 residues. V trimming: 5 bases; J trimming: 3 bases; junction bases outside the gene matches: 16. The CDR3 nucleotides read TGTGCCAGCAGCCATCCTAGGACAGGAGTATACCTCTACAATGAGCAGTTCTTC. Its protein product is CASSHPRTGVYLYNEQFF.

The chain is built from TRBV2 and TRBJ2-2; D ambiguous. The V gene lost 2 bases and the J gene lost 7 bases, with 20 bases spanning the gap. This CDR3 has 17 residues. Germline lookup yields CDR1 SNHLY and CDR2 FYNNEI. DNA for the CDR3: TGTGCCAGCAGTGAATATTCTTGGGTTAGCAGAGGCGGGGAGCTGTTTTTT. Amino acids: CASSEYSWVSRGGELFF.

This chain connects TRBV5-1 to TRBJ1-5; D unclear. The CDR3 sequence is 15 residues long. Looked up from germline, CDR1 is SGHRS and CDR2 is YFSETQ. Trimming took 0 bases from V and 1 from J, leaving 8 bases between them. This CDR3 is CASSLAPGSNQPQHF. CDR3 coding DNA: TGCGCCAGCAGCTTGGCTCCGGGGAGCAATCAGCCCCAGCATTTT.